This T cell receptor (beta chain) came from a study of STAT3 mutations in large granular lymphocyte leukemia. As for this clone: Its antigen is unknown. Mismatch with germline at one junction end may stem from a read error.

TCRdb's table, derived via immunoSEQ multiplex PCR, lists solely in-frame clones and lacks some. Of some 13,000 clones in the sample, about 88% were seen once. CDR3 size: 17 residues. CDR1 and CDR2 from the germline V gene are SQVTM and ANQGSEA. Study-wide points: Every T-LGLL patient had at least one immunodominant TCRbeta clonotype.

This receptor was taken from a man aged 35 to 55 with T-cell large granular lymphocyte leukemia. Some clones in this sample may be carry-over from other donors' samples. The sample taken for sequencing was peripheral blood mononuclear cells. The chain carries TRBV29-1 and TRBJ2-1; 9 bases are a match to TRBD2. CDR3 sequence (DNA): TGCAGCATTGAGGGACCGGGACGACTAGCGGTCTACAATGAGCAGTTCTTC. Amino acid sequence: CSIEGPGRLAVYNEQFF.